Sequencing of this T cell receptor (beta chain) was carried out in a study of cytotoxic CD8 clonotypes in ibrutinib-treated CLL. Study-level results: Rising at ibrutinib response, clonality subsequently fell back toward baseline at progression.

TCR beta libraries used 1.5 to 2.5 micrograms of genomic DNA from cryopreserved PBMCs. With regard to this clone: Its antigen is as yet unknown.

The CDR3 loop spans 15 amino acids. V lost 3 bases, J lost 3 bases, and 16 bases lay in between. CDR1 and CDR2 from the germline V gene are SGHRS and YFSETQ. Generated by immunoSEQ multiplex PCR, the TCRdb table keeps only in-frame clones and is missing some. The table has 35,000 or so clones, roughly three quarters seen once. The sequences come from PBMCs, collected before ibrutinib treatment. The chain links TRBV5-1 to TRBJ2-7, with a tentative D call TRBD1 (6 bases). The receptor was isolated from a human donor with chronic lymphocytic leukemia. The CDR3 here is CASSSTGNNFYEQYF. The CDR3 DNA is TGCGCCAGCAGCTCCACAGGGAATAACTTCTACGAGCAGTACTTC.